The 4 T cell receptor beta chains presented below share a single source sample, sequenced in a study of cytomegalovirus exposure and HLA in healthy donors. PCR was performed using 60 Vbeta and 13 Jbeta primers. Some clones are missing from TCRdb's copy, which holds only in-frame ones; the method was immunoSEQ multiplex PCR. The sample includes 150,000 to 180,000 clones, 70% to 80% seen only once; the top ten take about 13%. Sequenced material: PBMCs. All receptors come from a man younger than 40 in good health and CMV-seropositive.

The J gene is TRBJ1-1, the V gene TRBV11-2; 8 bases fit TRBD1. The CDR3 contains 12 residues. V lost 5 bases to trimming and J lost 11 bases; unmatched junction nucleotides: 7. The V gene's germline CDR1 is SGHAT and CDR2 FQNNGV. CDR3 coding DNA: TGTGCCAGCAGCCCCGGACAGGGTGGGGCTTTCTTT. Its translation is CASSPGQGGAFF.

This chain connects TRBV10-3 to TRBJ2-3; 8 nucleotides line up with TRBD2. J lost 3 bases, V lost 3 bases, and 5 bases had no gene match. This CDR3 is built from 15 residues. CDR1 ENHRY and CDR2 SYGVKD come from the germline V gene. CDR3 bases: TGTGCCATCAGTGACTCAGGCGGGAGGACAGATACGCAGTATTTT. This encodes CAISDSGGRTDTQYF.

This chain connects TRBV15 to TRBJ2-5; D gene unclear. This CDR3 is 16 amino acids long. Germline CDR1 and CDR2: LNHNV and YYDKDF (reference sequence). V shed 0 bases and J shed 5 bases, with 16 bases lying between them. In DNA, the CDR3 is TGTGCCACCAGCAGAGAGCCTGTTTTGGCCGCCGAGACCCAGTACTTC. Protein product: CATSREPVLAAETQYF.

This clone has more than one count but fewer than ten. The V call is TRBV6-6, the J call TRBJ1-1; TRBD1 might be the D (6 bases). Deletions cut 6 bases from V and 1 base from J, with 12 bases between. CDR3 length: 14 residues. Germline V gene lookup returns CDR1 MNHNY and CDR2 SVGAGI (reference sequence). As DNA, the CDR3 is TGTGCCAGCAGCAAGGACAGACAGAACACTGAAGCTTTCTTT. Translated: CASSKDRQNTEAFF.